This TCR beta chain was recorded in a study of HIV-infected patients and healthy controls. MiXCR was run by TCRdb on the 5' RACE reads, yielding one entry per CDR3 protein. The table has about 64,000 distinct CDR3 sequences, roughly 19% seen once. V was clipped by 4 bases and J by 4 bases, with 21 bases between them. The CDR3 has 17 amino acids. Germline V gives CDR1 SGHTA, CDR2 FQGNSA. This clonotype was recorded at least ten times. The rearrangement links TRBV7-2 to TRBJ2-3; no reliable D call. The sample was CD4+ T cells from blood. The sequence derives from a human donor in good health. This CDR3 is CASSSSASLLPADTQYF. Written as DNA, the CDR3 is TGTGCCAGCAGCTCCAGCGCTTCGCTCCTGCCTGCAGATACGCAGTATTTT.